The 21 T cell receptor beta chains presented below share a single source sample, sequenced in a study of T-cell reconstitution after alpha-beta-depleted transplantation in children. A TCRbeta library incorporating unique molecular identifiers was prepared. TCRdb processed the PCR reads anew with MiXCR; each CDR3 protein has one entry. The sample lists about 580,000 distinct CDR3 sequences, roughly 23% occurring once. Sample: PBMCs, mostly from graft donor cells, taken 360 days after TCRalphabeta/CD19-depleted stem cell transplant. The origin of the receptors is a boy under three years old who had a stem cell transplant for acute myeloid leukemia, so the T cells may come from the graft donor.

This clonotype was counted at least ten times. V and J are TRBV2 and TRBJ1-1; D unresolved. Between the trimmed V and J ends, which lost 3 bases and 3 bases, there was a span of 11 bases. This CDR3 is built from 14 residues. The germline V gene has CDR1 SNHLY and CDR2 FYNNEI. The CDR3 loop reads CASSDMGSDTEAFF. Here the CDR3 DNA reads TGTGCCAGCAGTGATATGGGTTCCGACACTGAAGCTTTCTTT.

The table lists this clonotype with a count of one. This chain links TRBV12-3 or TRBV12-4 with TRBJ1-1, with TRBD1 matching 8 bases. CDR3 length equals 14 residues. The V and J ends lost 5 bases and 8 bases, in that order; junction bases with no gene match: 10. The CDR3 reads CASSPQGEFREAFF. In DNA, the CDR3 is TGTGCCAGCAGTCCACAGGGGGAGTTCCGCGAAGCTTTCTTT.

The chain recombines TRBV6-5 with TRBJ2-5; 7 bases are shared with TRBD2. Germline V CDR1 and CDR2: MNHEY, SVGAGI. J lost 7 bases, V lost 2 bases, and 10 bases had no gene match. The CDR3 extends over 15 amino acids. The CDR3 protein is CASSYGSGYIGTQYF. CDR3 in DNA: TGTGCCAGCAGTTACGGTAGCGGGTATATCGGGACCCAGTACTTC.

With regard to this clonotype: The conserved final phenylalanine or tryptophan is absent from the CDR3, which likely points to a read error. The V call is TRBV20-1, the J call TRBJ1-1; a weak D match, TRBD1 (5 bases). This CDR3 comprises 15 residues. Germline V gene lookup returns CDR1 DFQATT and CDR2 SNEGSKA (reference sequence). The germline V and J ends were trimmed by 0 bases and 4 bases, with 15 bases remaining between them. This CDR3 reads CSARDPRGRSTEAFL. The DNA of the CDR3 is TGCAGTGCTAGAGACCCTAGGGGCAGGAGCACTGAAGCTTTCTTA.

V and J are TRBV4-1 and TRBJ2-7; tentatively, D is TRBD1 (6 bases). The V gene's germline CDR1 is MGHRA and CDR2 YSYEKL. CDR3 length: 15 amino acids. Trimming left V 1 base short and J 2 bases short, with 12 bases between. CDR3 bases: TGCGCCAGCAGCCAAGCTGGGGGCAGGACCTACGAGCAGTACGTC. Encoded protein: CASSQAGGRTYEQYV.

CDR3 nucleotide sequence: TGCAGTGCTGGCGACGGGAACAATCAGCCCCAGCATTTT. The encoded protein is CSAGDGNNQPQHF. V is TRBV20-1 and J is TRBJ1-5; D not resolved. Looked up from germline, CDR1 is DFQATT and CDR2 is SNEGSKA (reference sequence). The V end lost 5 bases, the J end lost 3 bases, and 11 bases lay between the germline ends. The CDR3 length is 13 residues.

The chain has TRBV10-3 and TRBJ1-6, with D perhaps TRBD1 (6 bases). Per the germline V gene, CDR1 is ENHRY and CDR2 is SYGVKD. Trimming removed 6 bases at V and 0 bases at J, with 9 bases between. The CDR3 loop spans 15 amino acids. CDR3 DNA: TGTGCCATCAGGGGGGCTGTCTCCTATAATTCACCCCTCCACTTT. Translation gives CAIRGAVSYNSPLHF.

CDR3 region: CSAKGQEGYEQYF. For the CDR3, the DNA is TGCAGTGCCAAGGGGCAGGAAGGCTACGAGCAGTACTTC. The V gene is TRBV20-1, the J gene TRBJ2-7; possibly TRBD1 for D (5 bases). CDR1 DFQATT and CDR2 SNEGSKA come from the germline V gene (reference sequence). The CDR3 loop spans 13 amino acids. V was pared by 6 bases and J by 3 bases, with 15 bases between.

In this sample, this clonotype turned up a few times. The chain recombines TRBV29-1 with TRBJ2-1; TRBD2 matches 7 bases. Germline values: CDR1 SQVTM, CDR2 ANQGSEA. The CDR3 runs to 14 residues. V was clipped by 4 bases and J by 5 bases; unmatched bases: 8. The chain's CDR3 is CSVAGGGSNNEQFF. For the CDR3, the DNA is TGCAGCGTTGCCGGGGGAGGGTCCAACAATGAGCAGTTCTTC.

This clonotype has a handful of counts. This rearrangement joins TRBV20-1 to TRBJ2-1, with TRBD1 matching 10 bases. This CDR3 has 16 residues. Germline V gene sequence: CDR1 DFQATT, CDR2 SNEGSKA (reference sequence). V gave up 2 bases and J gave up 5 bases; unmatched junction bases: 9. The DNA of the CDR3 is TGCAGTGCTAGATTGGGAGGACAGGGGGGCCACAATGAGCAGTTCTTC. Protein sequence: CSARLGGQGGHNEQFF.

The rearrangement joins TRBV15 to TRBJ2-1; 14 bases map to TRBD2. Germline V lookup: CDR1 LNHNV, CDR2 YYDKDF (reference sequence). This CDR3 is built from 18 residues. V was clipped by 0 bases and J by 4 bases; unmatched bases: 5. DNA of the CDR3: TGTGCCACCAGCAGAGATCGCGGACTAGCGGGGGGTTACAATGAGCAGTTCTTC. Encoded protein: CATSRDRGLAGGYNEQFF.

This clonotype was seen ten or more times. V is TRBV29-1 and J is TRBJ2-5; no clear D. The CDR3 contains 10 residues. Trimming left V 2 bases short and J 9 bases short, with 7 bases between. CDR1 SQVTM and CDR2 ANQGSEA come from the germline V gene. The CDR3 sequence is CSVERAAQYF. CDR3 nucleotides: TGCAGCGTTGAACGAGCTGCCCAGTACTTC.

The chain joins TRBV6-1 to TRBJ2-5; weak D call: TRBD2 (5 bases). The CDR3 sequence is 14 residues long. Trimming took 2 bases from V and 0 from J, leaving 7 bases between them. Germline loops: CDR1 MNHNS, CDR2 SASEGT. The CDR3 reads CASSEPGYQETQYF. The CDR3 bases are TGTGCCAGCAGTGAACCGGGGTACCAAGAGACCCAGTACTTC.

The CDR3 nucleotides are TGTGCCAGCAGCTTTTGGAATGGGGAGCTGTTTTTT. Translating gives CASSFWNGELFF. V usage is TRBV13 and J usage is TRBJ2-2; D not certain. Looked up from germline, CDR1 is PRHDT and CDR2 is FYEKMQ (reference sequence). This CDR3 is built from 12 residues. Trimming took off 3 bases at V and 8 bases at J, with 7 bases between the two ends.

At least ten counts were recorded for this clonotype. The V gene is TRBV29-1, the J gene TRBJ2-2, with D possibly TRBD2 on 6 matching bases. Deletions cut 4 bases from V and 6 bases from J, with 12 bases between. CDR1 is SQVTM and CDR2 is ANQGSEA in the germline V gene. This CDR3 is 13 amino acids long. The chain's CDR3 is CSVGPTGAGELFF. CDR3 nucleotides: TGCAGCGTTGGTCCCACGGGAGCCGGGGAGCTGTTTTTT.

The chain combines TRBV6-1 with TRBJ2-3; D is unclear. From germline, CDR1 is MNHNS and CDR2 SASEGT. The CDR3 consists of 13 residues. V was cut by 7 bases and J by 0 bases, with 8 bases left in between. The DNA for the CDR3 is TGTGCCAGCAAGGCAGCTAGCACAGATACGCAGTATTTT. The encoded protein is CASKAASTDTQYF.

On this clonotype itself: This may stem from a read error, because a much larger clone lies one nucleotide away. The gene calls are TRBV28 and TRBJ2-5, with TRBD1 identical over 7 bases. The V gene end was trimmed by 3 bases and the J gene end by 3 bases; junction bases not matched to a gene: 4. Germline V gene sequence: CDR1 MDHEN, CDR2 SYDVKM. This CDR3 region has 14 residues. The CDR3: CASSFAGTEETQYF. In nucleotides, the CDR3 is TGTGCCAGCAGTTTCGCCGGGACAGAAGAGACCCAGTACTTC.

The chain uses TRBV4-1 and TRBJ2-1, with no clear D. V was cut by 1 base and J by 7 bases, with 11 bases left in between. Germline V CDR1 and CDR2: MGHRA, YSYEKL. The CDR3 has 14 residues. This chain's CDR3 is CASSQVGSRNEQFF. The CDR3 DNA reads TGCGCCAGCAGCCAAGTGGGCAGCAGGAATGAGCAGTTCTTC.

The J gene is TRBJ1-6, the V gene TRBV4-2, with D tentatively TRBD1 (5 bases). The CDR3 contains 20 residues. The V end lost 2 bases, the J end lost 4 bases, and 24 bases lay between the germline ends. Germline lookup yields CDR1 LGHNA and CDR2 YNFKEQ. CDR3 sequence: CASSQSLQGLIREYNSPLHF. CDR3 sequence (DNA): TGTGCCAGCAGCCAAAGTCTGCAGGGACTGATACGGGAATATAATTCACCCCTCCACTTT.

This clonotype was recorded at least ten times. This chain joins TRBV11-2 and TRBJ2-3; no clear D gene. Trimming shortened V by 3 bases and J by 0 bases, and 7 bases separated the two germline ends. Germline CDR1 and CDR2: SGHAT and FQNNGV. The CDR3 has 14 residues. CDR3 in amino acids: CASSLLSSTDTQYF. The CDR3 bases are TGTGCCAGCAGCTTGTTGTCGAGCACAGATACGCAGTATTTT.

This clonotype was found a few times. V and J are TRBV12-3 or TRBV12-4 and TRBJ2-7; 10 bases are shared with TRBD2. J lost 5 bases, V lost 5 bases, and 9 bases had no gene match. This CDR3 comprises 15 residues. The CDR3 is CASSPAGLAAHEQYF. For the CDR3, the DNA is TGTGCCAGCAGTCCCGCCGGACTAGCGGCCCACGAGCAGTACTTC.